These 28 T cell receptor beta chains came from one sample sequenced in a study of naive and memory T cell subsets. An equimolar mix of two oligonucleotides served as the beta constant-region primer for TRBC1 and TRBC2. TCRdb redid the calling of the UMI-ligation and nested PCR reads with MiXCR, one entry per CDR3 protein. Among tens of thousands of distinct CDR3 sequences listed, approximately 14% were seen once. Sequenced material: central memory CD4+ T cells from blood. The receptor source for this set is a human donor in good health.

The V call is TRBV2, the J call TRBJ1-2, with a tentative D call TRBD1 (5 bases). The CDR3 covers 14 residues. Germline V gene lookup returns CDR1 SNHLY and CDR2 FYNNEI. V was clipped by 3 bases and J by 7 bases, with 15 bases between them. The CDR3 DNA follows: TGTGCCAGCAGTGATAGCGGCAGGGCTAGTGGCTACACCTTC. It is translated as CASSDSGRASGYTF.

The chain uses TRBV24-1 and TRBJ2-5, with 7 positions matching TRBD2. This CDR3 is built from 16 residues. Germline V gene data show CDR1 as KGHDR and CDR2 as SFDVKD. J was trimmed by 4 bases and V by 4 bases; bases with no gene match: 11. CDR3: CATSDLPGRGGETQYF. The CDR3 region has the DNA TGTGCCACCAGTGACTTGCCGGGACGCGGGGGAGAGACCCAGTACTTC.

This clonotype came up many times. V usage is TRBV3-1 and J usage is TRBJ2-5; D unresolved. Germline V gene data show CDR1 as LGHDT and CDR2 as YNNKEL (reference sequence). This CDR3 is 13 amino acids long. Between the trimmed V and J ends, which lost 3 bases and 5 bases, there was a span of 10 bases. The DNA of the CDR3 is TGTGCCAGCAGCCACTTGGGCGCGGAGACCCAGTACTTC. Encoded protein: CASSHLGAETQYF.

In its sample, this clonotype was seen a few times. The V gene is TRBV6-6, the J gene TRBJ1-5; TRBD1 might be the D (5 bases). Germline values: CDR1 MNHNY, CDR2 SVGAGI (reference sequence). V was clipped by 4 bases and J by 5 bases, with 12 bases between them. This CDR3 has 14 residues. CDR3 loop: CASSSRMGDQPQHF. In DNA, the CDR3 is TGTGCCAGCAGTTCCCGAATGGGGGATCAGCCCCAGCATTTT.

The rearrangement links TRBV11-3 to TRBJ1-2; TRBD1 matches at 9 bases. CDR3 size: 15 residues. Germline-derived CDR1 and CDR2 are SGHNT and YENEEA. The ends lost 1 base at V and 7 bases at J; junction bases unmatched: 7. The CDR3 sequence: CASSLGTGDSAGYTF. The CDR3 DNA follows: TGTGCCAGCAGCTTAGGGACAGGGGACTCGGCTGGCTACACCTTC.

This clonotype was seen at least ten times. V gene TRBV28 combines with J gene TRBJ1-3; tentative D call: TRBD1 (5 bases). Germline V gene data show CDR1 as MDHEN and CDR2 as SYDVKM. The CDR3 loop spans 19 amino acids. Trimming took off 6 bases at V and 8 bases at J, with 32 bases between the two ends. The CDR3 region has the DNA TGTGCCAGCAGCCCGGATTCCCTTCGGTTAAGGGAAGTAGGGGACACCATATATTTT. This sequence encodes CASSPDSLRLREVGDTIYF.

Only a few counts were recorded for this clonotype. This chain uses TRBV29-1 with TRBJ2-3, with D possibly matching TRBD2 (5 bases). V was pared by 7 bases and J by 6 bases, with 14 bases between. There are 12 residues in the CDR3. Germline-derived CDR1 and CDR2 are SQVTM and ANQGSEA. CDR3 in DNA: TGCAGCGCAAAAGAGGGAACCGATACGCAGTATTTT. Amino acid sequence: CSAKEGTDTQYF.

This clonotype came up many times. J is TRBJ2-4 and V is TRBV7-2, with 9 bases aligning to TRBD1. Germline CDR1 SGHTA, CDR2 FQGNSA. This CDR3 spans 14 amino acids. V dropped 3 bases and J dropped 8; count of bases not matched to a gene: 5. CDR3 protein: CASSFRTGEDIQYF. The CDR3 coding sequence is TGTGCCAGCAGCTTTAGGACAGGGGAGGACATTCAGTACTTC.

The chain uses TRBV2 and TRBJ2-3; perhaps TRBD1 as D (6 bases). Per germline, CDR1 SNHLY and CDR2 FYNNEI. CDR3 size: 15 residues. V lost 5 bases, J lost 3 bases, and 15 bases lay in between. The CDR3 bases are TGTGCCAGCAGTTTCAGGGGCGCGGGTACAGATACGCAGTATTTT. Translation gives CASSFRGAGTDTQYF.

The gene calls are TRBV29-1 and TRBJ2-4; either TRBD1 or TRBD2 may fit D (5 bases each). CDR3 length: 12 residues. Germline V CDR1 and CDR2: SQVTM, ANQGSEA. The V and J ends lost 4 bases and 10 bases respectively, with 14 bases between them. The DNA of the CDR3 is TGCAGCGTTGGGGACGGGCATCAGATTCAGTACTTC. Translation: CSVGDGHQIQYF.

This rearrangement joins TRBV11-2 to TRBJ2-7; no definite D call. V was shortened by 2 bases and J by 3 bases, with 11 bases between the two germline ends. Germline V CDR1 and CDR2: SGHAT, FQNNGV. CDR3 length: 14 amino acids. CDR3 loop: CASSLYVGSYEQYF. The CDR3 nucleotides are TGTGCCAGCAGCTTATACGTCGGCAGCTACGAGCAGTACTTC. Drawing the rest from reference TRBV11-2 and TRBJ2-7, the complete variable domain is EAGVAQSPRYKIIEKRQSVAFWCNPISGHATLYWYQQILGQGPKLLIQFQNNGVVDDSQLPKDRFSAERLKGVDSTLKIQPAKLEDSAVYLCASSLYVGSYEQYFGPGTRLTVT.

This clonotype showed up just a few times. This may be a read error, as it is one base from a much larger clone. The chain is built from TRBV5-5 and TRBJ2-1; TRBD1 agrees at 11 bases. CDR3 length equals 13 residues. The germline CDR1 and CDR2 sequences are SGHKS and YYEKEE (reference sequence). The CDR3 nucleotides are TGTGCCAGCAGCCCCAGCCGGGACAGGGGGGCCAACTTC. It is translated as CASSPSRDRGANF.

The genes are TRBV24-1 and TRBJ2-2, with 9 bases matching TRBD2. This CDR3 contains 14 residues. V gave up 8 bases and J gave up 5 bases; unmatched junction bases: 5. The germline CDR1 and CDR2 sequences are KGHDR and SFDVKD. CDR3 protein: CATMDSGRTGELFF. The CDR3 DNA sequence: TGTGCCACCATGGATAGCGGGAGAACCGGGGAGCTGTTTTTT.

This clonotype was seen a handful of times. This chain links TRBV20-1 with TRBJ2-7; D perhaps matches TRBD1 (7 bases). Trimming cost V 5 bases and J 3 bases, with 14 bases left between them. Per germline, CDR1 DFQATT and CDR2 SNEGSKA (reference sequence). CDR3 size: 13 residues. DNA of the CDR3: TGCAGTGCTCACGGAGGGGGCGGCTACGAGCAGTACTTC. It yields the protein CSAHGGGGYEQYF.

In this sample, this clonotype turned up a few times. The chain recombines TRBV9 with TRBJ1-1; D remains unclear. Trimming stripped 0 bases from V and 5 bases from J, with 14 bases between. The CDR3 runs to 15 residues. CDR1 is SGDLS, CDR2 YYNGEE, per germline. The CDR3 bases are TGTGCCAGCAGCGTAGATCCCGGCCGAACAACTGAAGCTTTCTTT. Amino acids: CASSVDPGRTTEAFF.

The V gene is TRBV29-1, the J gene TRBJ2-7; D perhaps matches TRBD2 (5 bases). V was pared by 6 bases and J by 3 bases, with 15 bases between. CDR1 is SQVTM, CDR2 ANQGSEA, per germline. The CDR3 is made up of 13 amino acids. The CDR3 sequence: CSVGPGGLYEQYF. In nucleotides, the CDR3 is TGCAGCGTGGGCCCTGGCGGACTCTACGAGCAGTACTTC.

Ten or more counts support this clonotype. The chain couples TRBV5-1 to TRBJ2-1, with 9 positions matching TRBD2. The CDR3 is 16 residues long. Unmatched junction bases numbered 10, after V lost 3 bases and J lost 6 bases. CDR1 is SGHRS and CDR2 is YFSETQ in the germline V gene. DNA of the CDR3: TGCGCCAGCAGCTCCCTAACTAGCGGGTCCCCCAATGAGCAGTTCTTC. This codes for CASSSLTSGSPNEQFF.

The rearrangement links TRBV5-1 to TRBJ2-7; D gene uncertain. This CDR3 is 13 amino acids long. V gave up 6 bases and J gave up 3 bases, with 13 bases separating them. Germline CDR1 and CDR2: SGHRS and YFSETQ. The CDR3 DNA reads TGCGCCAGCATGTATGACACTTACTACGAGCAGTACTTC. Translation gives CASMYDTYYEQYF.

Written as DNA, the CDR3 is TGTGCCAGCAGTTTATCGATTCAGCCCCAGCATTTT. Protein sequence: CASSLSIQPQHF. This chain joins TRBV12-3 or TRBV12-4 and TRBJ1-5; D is unclear. Trimming removed 2 bases at V and 6 bases at J, with 5 bases between. CDR3 length: 12 amino acids.

This clonotype occurred a few times. J is TRBJ2-4 and V is TRBV6-5, with 7 bases that match TRBD1. This CDR3 region has 17 residues. After removal of 0 bases from V and 1 base from J, the junction contained 6 bases not matched to a gene. Germline loops: CDR1 MNHEY, CDR2 SVGAGI. The CDR3 nucleotides read TGTGCCAGCAGTTACTCGACAGGGATGGGTGCCAAAAACATTCAGTACTTC. Protein: CASSYSTGMGAKNIQYF.

In this sample, this clonotype turned up a few times. The CDR3 coding sequence is TGTGCCAGCAGCATTCGACTAGCGGGAGTCAGAGTTATGAATGAGCAGTTCTTC. This translates into CASSIRLAGVRVMNEQFF. The V and J genes are TRBV6-2 or TRBV6-3 and TRBJ2-1; the match to TRBD2 covers 12 bases. V lost 6 bases to trimming and J lost 7 bases; unmatched junction nucleotides: 16. Germline-derived CDR1 and CDR2 are MNHEY and SVGEGT. CDR3 length equals 18 residues.

V usage is TRBV2 and J usage is TRBJ1-5; 7 bases fit TRBD1. Unmatched junction bases numbered 6, after V lost 1 base and J lost 0 bases. The CDR3 extends over 17 amino acids. Germline CDR1 reads SNHLY; CDR2 reads FYNNEI. The CDR3 nucleotides are TGTGCCAGCAGTGAAGACAGGGGACCTTATAGCAATCAGCCCCAGCATTTT. This codes for CASSEDRGPYSNQPQHF.

This chain uses TRBV28 with TRBJ2-7; TRBD1 might be the D (6 bases). V was clipped by 9 bases and J by 4 bases, with 13 bases between them. CDR3 length equals 12 residues. In germline, CDR1 is MDHEN, CDR2 SYDVKM. The CDR3 bases are TGTGCCAGTAATAAACAGGGTTACGAGCAGTACTTC. This encodes CASNKQGYEQYF.

At least ten counts were recorded for this clonotype. The CDR3 is CSALRGTYEQYF. In nucleotides, the CDR3 is TGCAGCGCCCTTAGGGGGACCTACGAGCAGTACTTC. The chain carries TRBV29-1 and TRBJ2-7; maybe TRBD1 (6 bases). Trimming removed 7 bases from V and 2 bases from J, with 12 bases in between. CDR1 SQVTM and CDR2 ANQGSEA come from the germline V gene. This CDR3 is 12 amino acids long.

This clonotype was seen a handful of times. The chain has TRBV4-3 and TRBJ2-3; TRBD2 matches 7 bases. Germline V gene lookup returns CDR1 LGHNA and CDR2 YSLEER. With V trimmed by 1 base and J by 2 bases, 12 bases remained unmatched. The CDR3 contains 18 residues. The CDR3 reads CASSQGGMRSGNTDTQYF. The CDR3 region has the DNA TGCGCCAGCAGCCAAGGAGGGATGAGGAGCGGGAACACAGATACGCAGTATTTT.

This chain connects TRBV19 to TRBJ2-7, with 10 bases matching TRBD2. V shed 5 bases and J 3 bases; nucleotides not matched to a gene: 10. The CDR3 totals 16 residues. Germline CDR1 and CDR2: LNHDA and SQIVND (reference sequence). The CDR3 DNA sequence: TGTGCCAGTAGTCAGGCTAGCGGGAGAGGTGTCTACGAGCAGTACTTC. This codes for CASSQASGRGVYEQYF.

This clonotype was observed many times. This chain joins TRBV7-2 and TRBJ1-2, with 9 bases identical to TRBD1. This CDR3 is 14 amino acids long. J gave up 7 bases and V 1 base, and 4 bases lay outside the gene matches. The germline V gene has CDR1 SGHTA and CDR2 FQGNSA. CDR3 residues: CASSLGTGEGGYTF. DNA for the CDR3: TGTGCCAGCAGCTTAGGGACAGGGGAAGGTGGCTACACCTTC.

This clonotype has at least ten counts. V gene TRBV11-3 combines with J gene TRBJ2-1; D is undetermined. The germline gives CDR1 SGHNT, CDR2 YENEEA. The CDR3 has 13 residues. Trimming cost V 0 bases and J 10 bases, with 10 bases left between them. The CDR3 loop is CASSLDRVGEQFF. The CDR3 coding sequence is TGTGCCAGCAGCTTAGATCGGGTGGGGGAGCAGTTCTTC.